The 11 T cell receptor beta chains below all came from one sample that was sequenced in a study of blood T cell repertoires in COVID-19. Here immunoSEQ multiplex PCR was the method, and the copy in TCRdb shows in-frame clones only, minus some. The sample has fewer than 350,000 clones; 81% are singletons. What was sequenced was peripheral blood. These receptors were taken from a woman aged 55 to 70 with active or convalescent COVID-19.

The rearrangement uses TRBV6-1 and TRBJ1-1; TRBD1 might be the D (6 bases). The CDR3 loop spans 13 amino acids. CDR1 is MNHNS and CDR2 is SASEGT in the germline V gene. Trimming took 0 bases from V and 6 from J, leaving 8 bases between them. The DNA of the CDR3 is TGTGCCAGCAGTGAAGCGGGGGGGCCTGAAGCTTTCTTT. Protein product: CASSEAGGPEAFF.

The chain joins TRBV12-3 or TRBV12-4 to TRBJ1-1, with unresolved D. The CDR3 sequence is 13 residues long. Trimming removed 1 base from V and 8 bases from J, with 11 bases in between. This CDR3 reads CASSLGSRLEAFF. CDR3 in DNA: TGTGCCAGCAGTTTAGGTTCTAGACTAGAAGCTTTCTTT.

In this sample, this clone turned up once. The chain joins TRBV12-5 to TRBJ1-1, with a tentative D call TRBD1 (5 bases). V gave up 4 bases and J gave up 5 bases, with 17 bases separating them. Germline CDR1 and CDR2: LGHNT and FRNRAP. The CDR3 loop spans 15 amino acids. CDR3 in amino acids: CASGSGATGGTEAFF. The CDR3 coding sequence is TGTGCTAGTGGTTCAGGTGCCACGGGGGGAACTGAAGCTTTCTTT.

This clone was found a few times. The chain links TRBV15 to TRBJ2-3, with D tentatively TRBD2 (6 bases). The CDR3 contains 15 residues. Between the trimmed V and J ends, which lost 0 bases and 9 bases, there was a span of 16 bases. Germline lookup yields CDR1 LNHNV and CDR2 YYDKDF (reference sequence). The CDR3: CATSRDGRQGGTQYF. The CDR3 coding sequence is TGTGCCACCAGCAGAGATGGGAGGCAGGGTGGAACGCAGTATTTT.

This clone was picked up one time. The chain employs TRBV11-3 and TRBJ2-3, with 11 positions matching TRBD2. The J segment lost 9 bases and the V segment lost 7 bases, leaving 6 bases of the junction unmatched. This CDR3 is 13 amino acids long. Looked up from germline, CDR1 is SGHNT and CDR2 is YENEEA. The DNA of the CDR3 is TGTGCCAGCACCATTAGCGGGGGGGTGACGCAGTATTTT. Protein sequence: CASTISGGVTQYF.

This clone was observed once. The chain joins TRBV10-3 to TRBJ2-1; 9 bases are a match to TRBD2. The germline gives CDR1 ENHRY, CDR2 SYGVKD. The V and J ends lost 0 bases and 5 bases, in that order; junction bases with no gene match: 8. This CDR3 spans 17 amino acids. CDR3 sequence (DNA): TGTGCCATCAGTGAGTCAACAGGGCGGGGGGGCCACAATGAGCAGTTCTTC. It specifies CAISESTGRGGHNEQFF.

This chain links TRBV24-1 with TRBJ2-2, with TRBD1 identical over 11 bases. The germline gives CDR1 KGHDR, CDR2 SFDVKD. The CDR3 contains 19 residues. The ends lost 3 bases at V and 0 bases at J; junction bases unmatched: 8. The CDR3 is CATSDPPRTGGSNTGELFF. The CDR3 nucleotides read TGTGCCACCAGTGATCCCCCTCGGACAGGGGGCTCGAACACCGGGGAGCTGTTTTTT.

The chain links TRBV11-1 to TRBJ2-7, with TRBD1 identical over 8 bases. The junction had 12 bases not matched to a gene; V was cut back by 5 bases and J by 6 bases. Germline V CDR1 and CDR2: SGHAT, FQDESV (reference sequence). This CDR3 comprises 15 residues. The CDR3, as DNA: TGTGCCAGCAGCCTCATAGGGACAGGAGCCTCCGAGCAGTACTTC. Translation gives CASSLIGTGASEQYF.

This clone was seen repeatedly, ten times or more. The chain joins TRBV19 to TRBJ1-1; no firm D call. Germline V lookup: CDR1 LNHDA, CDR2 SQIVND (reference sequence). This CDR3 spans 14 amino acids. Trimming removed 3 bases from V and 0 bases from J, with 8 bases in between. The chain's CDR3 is CASSMGSLNTEAFF. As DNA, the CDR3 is TGTGCCAGTAGTATGGGCAGCTTGAACACTGAAGCTTTCTTT.

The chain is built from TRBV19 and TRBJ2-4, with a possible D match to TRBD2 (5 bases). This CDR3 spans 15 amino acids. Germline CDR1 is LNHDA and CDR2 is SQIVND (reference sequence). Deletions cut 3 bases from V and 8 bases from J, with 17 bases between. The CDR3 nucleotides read TGTGCCAGTAGTATTCGGGGTGGCGGGCCGGACATTCAGTACTTC. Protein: CASSIRGGGPDIQYF.

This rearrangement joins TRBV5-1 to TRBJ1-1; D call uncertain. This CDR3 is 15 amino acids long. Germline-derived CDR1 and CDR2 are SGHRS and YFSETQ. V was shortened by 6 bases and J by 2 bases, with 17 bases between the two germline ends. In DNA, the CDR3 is TGCGCCAGCACCCCAGTGGGCAGGCTAAACACTGAAGCTTTCTTT. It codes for CASTPVGRLNTEAFF. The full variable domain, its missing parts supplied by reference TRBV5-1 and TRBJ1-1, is KAGVTQTPRYLIKTRGQQVTLSCSPISGHRSVSWYQQTPGQGLQFLFEYFSETQRNKGNFPGRFSGRQFSNSRSEMNVSTLELGDSALYLCASTPVGRLNTEAFFGQGTRLTVV.